This TCR beta chain was profiled in a study of OX40 agonist ivuxolimab in advanced cancers. Study details: The diagnoses of dose-escalation patients were hepatocellular carcinoma, melanoma, renal cell or head and neck cancer. A mean age of roughly 62 years, range roughly 20 to 80, was recorded, and more than 80% were male. Overall study findings and caveats: More expanded clones were found, on average, in CD8+ than in CD4+ T cells. Among the lowest levels of clonal expansion were found in partial responders at 0.1-3.0 mg/kg.

Libraries were prepared by immunoSEQ multiplex PCR; TCRdb keeps only in-frame clonotypes and omits some of them. This table holds about 61,000 clones, about nine tenths found once. Regarding this clone: What it binds is not known.

The CDR3 has 18 residues. V was cut by 7 bases and J by 3 bases, with 25 bases left in between. The germline V gene encodes CDR1 LNHDA and CDR2 SQIVND (reference sequence). This sequence joins TRBV19 and TRBJ2-1; either TRBD1 or TRBD2 may fit D (6 bases each). The sample consisted of CD4+ or CD8+ T cells sorted from blood, taken in a trial of the OX40 agonist ivuxolimab. This TCR was sampled from an adult with an advanced solid tumor such as melanoma, head and neck, liver or kidney cancer. In DNA form, the CDR3 reads TGTGCCAGTACCCCCAAGCCCCAGGGGAGGTGTGACTACAATGAGCAGTTCTTC. Translated, it gives CASTPKPQGRCDYNEQFF. The full variable domain, completed using reference TRBV19 and TRBJ2-1, is DGGITQSPKYLFRKEGQNVTLSCEQNLNHDAMYWYRQDPGQGLRLIYYSQIVNDFQKGDIAEGYSVSREKKESFPLTVTSAQKNPTAFYLCASTPKPQGRCDYNEQFFGPGTRLTVL.